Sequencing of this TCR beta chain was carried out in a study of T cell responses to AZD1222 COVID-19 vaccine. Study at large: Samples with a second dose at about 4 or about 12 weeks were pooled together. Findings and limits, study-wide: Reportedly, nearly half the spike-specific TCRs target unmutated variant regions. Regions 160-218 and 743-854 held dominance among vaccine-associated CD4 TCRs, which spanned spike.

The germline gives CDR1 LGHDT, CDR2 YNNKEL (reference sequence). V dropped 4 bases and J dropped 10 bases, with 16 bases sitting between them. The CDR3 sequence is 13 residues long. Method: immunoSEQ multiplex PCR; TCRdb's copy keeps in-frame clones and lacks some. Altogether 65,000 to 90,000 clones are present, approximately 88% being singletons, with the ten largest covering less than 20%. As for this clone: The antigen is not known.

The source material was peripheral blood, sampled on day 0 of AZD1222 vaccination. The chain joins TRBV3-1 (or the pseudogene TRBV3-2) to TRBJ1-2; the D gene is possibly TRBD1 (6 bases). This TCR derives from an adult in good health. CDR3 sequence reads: CASSRTATRDYTF. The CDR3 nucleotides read TGTGCCAGCAGCCGGACAGCTACCCGTGACTACACCTTC.